This T cell receptor beta chain was captured in a study of blood T cell repertoires in COVID-19. V was clipped by 6 bases and J by 2 bases; unmatched bases: 6. The CDR3 has 16 amino acids. Germline-derived CDR1 and CDR2 are MNHNY and SVGAGI (reference sequence). This clone was seen only a few times. Some clones are missing from TCRdb's copy, which holds only in-frame ones; the method was immunoSEQ multiplex PCR. The data hold over 130,000 clones, with about 90% observed a single time. This rearrangement joins TRBV6-6 to TRBJ2-6, with 8 bases fitting TRBD1. Material: peripheral blood. This receptor was obtained from a man aged 55 to 70 with active or convalescent COVID-19. CDR3 in DNA: TGTGCCAGCAGGGAATCACAGGGGGCTGGGGCCAACGTCCTGACTTTC. Protein sequence: CASRESQGAGANVLTF.